Presented here are 13 T cell receptor beta chains from one specimen sequenced in a study of post-analysis software for immune sequencing data. Study-wide findings and caveats: Elevated frequency relative to controls characterized several TRBV segments in patients, TRBV5-6, TRBV5-1 and TRBV20-1 among them.

Sequencing libraries made from TCR beta cDNA carried unique molecular identifiers. TCRdb passed the PCR reads through MiXCR, listing each CDR3 protein once. The sample consists of about 540,000 distinct CDR3 sequences, around a third of them appearing once. No cognate antigen is known for these TCRs. The sequencing sample was made of blood. These receptors were obtained from a girl aged 2-17 years with multiple sclerosis.

The rearrangement uses TRBV29-1 and TRBJ2-6; the D gene is possibly TRBD2 (6 bases). The CDR3 consists of 14 residues. Germline V CDR1 and CDR2: SQVTM, ANQGSEA. V lost 3 bases and J lost 4, with 10 bases in between. CDR3 bases: TGCAGCGTTGATGGAGGGCCCGGGGCCAACGTCCTGACTTTC. It is translated as CSVDGGPGANVLTF.

This clonotype has just one count. The V call is TRBV4-2, the J call TRBJ1-6, with D uncertain. Germline V gene sequence: CDR1 LGHNA, CDR2 YNFKEQ. V was clipped by 3 bases and J by 10 bases, with 13 bases between them. The CDR3 is made up of 14 amino acids. The CDR3 DNA sequence: TGTGCCAGCAGCCAGGGGTCCGCTGGGTCACCCCTCCACTTT. This encodes CASSQGSAGSPLHF.

This chain joins TRBV6-5 and TRBJ2-5, with D possibly matching TRBD2 (5 bases). The end of the DNA fits TRBJ2-1 better, so the J call may be wrong. The CDR3 is 16 amino acids. Germline V gene sequence: CDR1 MNHEY, CDR2 SVGAGI. The CDR3 spells CASSYSSGGIQETQFF. The CDR3 nucleotides are TGTGCCAGCAGTTACTCAAGCGGTGGGATCCAAGAGACCCAGTTCTTC.

The CDR3 coding sequence is TGTGCCAGCTCACCTGAGACAGGGAACGAGCAGTACTTC. Encoded protein: CASSPETGNEQYF. This chain connects TRBV18 to TRBJ2-7, with 7 bases matching TRBD1. After removal of 3 bases from V and 5 bases from J, the junction contained 4 bases not matched to a gene. The CDR3 contains 13 residues. CDR1 KGHSH and CDR2 LQKENI come from the germline V gene.

The rearrangement joins TRBV20-1 to TRBJ1-6; no firm D call. The CDR3 runs 15 residues. Trimming removed 3 bases from V and 7 bases from J, with 16 bases in between. Per germline, CDR1 DFQATT and CDR2 SNEGSKA (reference sequence). CDR3 amino acids: CSASSGGARNSPLHF. Here the CDR3 DNA reads TGCAGTGCTAGTTCCGGCGGAGCCAGAAATTCACCCCTCCACTTT.

This clonotype was observed a few times. The chain combines TRBV6-1 with TRBJ1-1; D gene uncertain. V lost 2 bases to trimming and J lost 6 bases, with 13 bases between them. There are 14 residues in the CDR3. From germline, CDR1 is MNHNS and CDR2 SASEGT. The CDR3 nucleotides read TGTGCCAGCAGTGAATTACCGGGCGGGCCTGAAGCTTTCTTT. This encodes CASSELPGGPEAFF.

V gene TRBV5-1 combines with J gene TRBJ2-1, with D perhaps matching TRBD1 or TRBD2 (5 bases each). The CDR3 is 16 residues long. V was shortened by 4 bases and J by 1 base, with 15 bases between the two germline ends. Germline V gene sequence: CDR1 SGHRS, CDR2 YFSETQ. CDR3 sequence reads: CASSRIGTASYNEQFF. CDR3 nucleotide sequence: TGCGCCAGCAGCCGGATTGGGACGGCTTCCTACAATGAGCAGTTCTTC. Based on the CDR3 plus reference TRBV5-1 and TRBJ2-1, the full variable domain is KAGVTQTPRYLIKTRGQQVTLSCSPISGHRSVSWYQQTPGQGLQFLFEYFSETQRNKGNFPGRFSGRQFSNSRSEMNVSTLELGDSALYLCASSRIGTASYNEQFFGPGTRLTVL.

This clonotype was seen a few times. The gene calls are TRBV6-2 or TRBV6-3 and TRBJ2-1; 9 positions agree with TRBD1. This CDR3 contains 15 residues. The V segment lost 5 bases and the J segment 7 bases; nucleotides outside the gene matches: 9. CDR1 and CDR2 (germline): MNHEY, SVGEGT. The CDR3 bases are TGTGCCAGCAGTAGACCGGGACAGGGTGGTAATGAGCAGTTCTTC. This gives the protein CASSRPGQGGNEQFF.

A remark on this clonotype: This clone may be a read error of a much larger clone one base away. The V and J genes are TRBV5-1 and TRBJ2-7; 8 bases match TRBD1. Germline CDR1 SGHRS, CDR2 YFSETQ. The CDR3 is 15 residues long. J was trimmed by 2 bases and V by 4 bases; bases with no gene match: 8. The CDR3 DNA reads as TGCGCCAGCAGCCCGGGGACAGGCTCGACCTACGAGCAGTACTTC. Protein product: CASSPGTGSTYEQYF.

The chain couples TRBV11-2 to TRBJ2-7, with 11 bases identical to TRBD2. V trimming: 6 bases; J trimming: 3 bases; junction bases outside the gene matches: 7. Germline CDR1 is SGHAT and CDR2 is FQNNGV. CDR3 length: 15 residues. CDR3 sequence (DNA): TGTGCCAGCAGACGGACTAGCGGGCGTCACTACGAGCAGTACTTC. Its translation is CASRRTSGRHYEQYF.

For this clonotype: Germline is not matched at one junction end, which may reflect a read error. This chain connects TRBV3-1 to TRBJ2-3, with TRBD2 identical over 8 bases. Germline CDR1 and CDR2: LGHDT and YNNKEL (reference sequence). The CDR3 contains 14 residues. The CDR3 spells CASSKDSGTREQYF. In DNA, the CDR3 is TGTGCCAGCAGCAAAGACTCCGGGACTAGGGAGCAGTATTTT.

In this sample, this clonotype turned up once. The CDR3 DNA reads as TGTGCCAGCAGTGAGGTCAGGGTACCCCTGAACACTGAAGCTTTCTTT. This sequence encodes CASSEVRVPLNTEAFF. V and J are TRBV2 and TRBJ1-1, with a weak D call TRBD1 (5 bases). Germline V CDR1 and CDR2: SNHLY, FYNNEI. This CDR3 spans 16 amino acids. With 3 bases removed from V and 0 bases from J, the gap between germline ends came to 14 bases.

This clonotype was seen repeatedly, ten times or more. The rearrangement links TRBV6-5 to TRBJ2-3; no clear D gene. The V and J ends lost 4 bases and 6 bases respectively, with 14 bases between them. The CDR3 spans 14 residues. CDR1 and CDR2 from the germline V gene are MNHEY and SVGAGI. CDR3 protein: CASSSVAGGDTQYF. In DNA, the CDR3 is TGTGCCAGCAGTTCGGTAGCAGGTGGGGATACGCAGTATTTT.